A selection of T cell receptor beta chains follows, all from one sample in a study of CD8 T cells in Susac syndrome. Using its own MiXCR run on the immunoSEQ multiplex PCR reads, TCRdb lists one record per CDR3 protein. The sample comprises some 100,000 distinct CDR3 sequences, around 94% of which are singletons, and about 0.09% rests with the top ten. Sequencing used CD4+ T cells from PBMCs. The source of these receptors is a human donor with multiple sclerosis. Both conserved end residues are trimmed from each CDR3.

v_call: TRBV5-1; j_call: TRBJ2-1; cdr3_aa: ASSQIGTGYNEQF
v_call: TRBV6-2/TRBV6-3; j_call: TRBJ2-1; cdr3_aa: ASSYRVPSSYNEQF
v_call: TRBV5-1; j_call: TRBJ1-2; cdr3_aa: ASSSQQGAFYGYT
v_call: TRBV5-4; j_call: TRBJ1-4; cdr3_aa: ASTVNGGAGEKLF
v_call: TRBV2; j_call: TRBJ1-3; cdr3_aa: ARSWDSGNTIY
v_call: TRBV3-1; j_call: TRBJ1-5; cdr3_aa: ASSQGGSRSNQPQH
v_call: TRBV27; j_call: TRBJ1-5; cdr3_aa: ASRRAGSNQPQH
v_call: TRBV20-1; j_call: TRBJ2-7; cdr3_aa: SANPGLGGSYEQY
v_call: TRBV5-6; j_call: TRBJ2-7; cdr3_aa: ASSLPGRNYEQY
v_call: TRBV2; j_call: TRBJ1-2; cdr3_aa: ASSPQGADVGYT
v_call: TRBV29-1; j_call: TRBJ1-1; cdr3_aa: SGDGSEAF
v_call: TRBV6-2/TRBV6-3; j_call: TRBJ1-6; cdr3_aa: ASSYRVSDSPLH
v_call: TRBV15; j_call: TRBJ2-7; cdr3_aa: ATSREPRDSYEQY
v_call: TRBV20-1; j_call: TRBJ2-7; cdr3_aa: SARDQFSGGAYEQY
v_call: TRBV29-1; j_call: TRBJ1-1; cdr3_aa: SPGGPTGAEAF
v_call: TRBV29-1; j_call: TRBJ1-1; cdr3_aa: SVNITPRTAHEAF